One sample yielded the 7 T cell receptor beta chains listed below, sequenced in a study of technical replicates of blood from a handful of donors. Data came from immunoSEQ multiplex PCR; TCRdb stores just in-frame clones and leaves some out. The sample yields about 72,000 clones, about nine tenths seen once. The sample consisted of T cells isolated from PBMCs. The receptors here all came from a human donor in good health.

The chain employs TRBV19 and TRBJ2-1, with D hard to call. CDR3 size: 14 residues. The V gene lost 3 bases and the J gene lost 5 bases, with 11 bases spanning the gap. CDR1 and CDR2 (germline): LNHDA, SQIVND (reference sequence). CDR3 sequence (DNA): TGTGCCAGTAGTATCCCGTTACAAAACAATGAGCAGTTCTTC. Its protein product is CASSIPLQNNEQFF.

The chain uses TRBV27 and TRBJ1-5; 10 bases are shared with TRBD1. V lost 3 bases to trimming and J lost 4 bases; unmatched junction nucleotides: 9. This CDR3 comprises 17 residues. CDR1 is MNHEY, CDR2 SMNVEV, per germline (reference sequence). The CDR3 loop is CASSFYGTGALNQPQHF. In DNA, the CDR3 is TGTGCCAGCAGTTTTTACGGGACAGGGGCATTGAATCAGCCCCAGCATTTT.

CDR3 DNA: TGCGCCAGCAGCCCCGGACAGGGGAGGTATGGCTACACCTTC. Protein: CASSPGQGRYGYTF. This chain links TRBV5-1 with TRBJ1-2; 9 bases fit TRBD1. The germline CDR1 and CDR2 sequences are SGHRS and YFSETQ. With 4 bases clipped from V and 5 bases from J, the junction kept 6 bases outside the gene matches. CDR3 length: 14 amino acids.

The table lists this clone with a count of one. As DNA, the CDR3 is TGTGCCAGCTCACCAGGGCAGGGCTACAATGAGCAGTTCTTC. This gives the protein CASSPGQGYNEQFF. This rearrangement joins TRBV18 to TRBJ2-1, with a weak D call TRBD1 (5 bases). The CDR3 has 14 amino acids. The V and J ends lost 2 bases and 3 bases respectively, with 8 bases between them. Germline V gene data show CDR1 as KGHSH and CDR2 as LQKENI.

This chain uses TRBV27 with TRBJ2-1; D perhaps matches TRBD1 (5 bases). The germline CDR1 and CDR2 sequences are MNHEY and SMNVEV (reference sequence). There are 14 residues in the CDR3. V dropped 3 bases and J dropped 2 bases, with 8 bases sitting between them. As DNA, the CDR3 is TGTGCCAGCAGTTTGACAGCCACCTACAATGAGCAGTTCTTC. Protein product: CASSLTATYNEQFF.

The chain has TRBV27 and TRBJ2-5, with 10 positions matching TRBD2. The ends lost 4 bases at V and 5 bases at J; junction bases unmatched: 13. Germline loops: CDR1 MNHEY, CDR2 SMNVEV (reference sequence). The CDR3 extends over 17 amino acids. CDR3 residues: CASSSVAAGGPTETQYF. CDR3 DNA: TGTGCCAGCAGTTCTGTAGCAGCGGGAGGGCCGACGGAGACCCAGTACTTC.

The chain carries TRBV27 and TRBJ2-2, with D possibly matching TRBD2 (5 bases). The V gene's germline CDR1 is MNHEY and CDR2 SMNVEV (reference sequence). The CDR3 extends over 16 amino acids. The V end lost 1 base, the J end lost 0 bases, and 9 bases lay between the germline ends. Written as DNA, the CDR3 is TGTGCCAGCAGTTTATTTTCGGGATCGAACACCGGGGAGCTGTTTTTT. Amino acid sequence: CASSLFSGSNTGELFF.